The present T cell receptor beta chain was sequenced within a study of blood T cell repertoires in COVID-19. This clone was picked up a small number of times. Trimming took 3 bases from V and 0 from J, leaving 11 bases between them. CDR1 is LNHDA, CDR2 SQIVND, per germline (reference sequence). The length of the CDR3 is 16 residues. TCRdb's table, derived via immunoSEQ multiplex PCR, lists solely in-frame clones and lacks some. The sample lists tens of thousands of clones, 83% occurring once. The TCR comes from a woman between 55 and 75 years old with acute or convalescent COVID-19. The sample was peripheral blood. The chain links TRBV19 to TRBJ2-2; D may be TRBD2 (7 bases). The CDR3 here is CASSIRGGSNTGELFF. The CDR3 coding sequence is TGTGCCAGTAGTATTAGGGGGGGTTCGAACACCGGGGAGCTGTTTTTT. The whole variable domain, filled in from reference TRBV19 and TRBJ2-2, reads DGGITQSPKYLFRKEGQNVTLSCEQNLNHDAMYWYRQDPGQGLRLIYYSQIVNDFQKGDIAEGYSVSREKKESFPLTVTSAQKNPTAFYLCASSIRGGSNTGELFFGEGSRLTVL.